The source of this TCR beta chain is a study of OX40 agonist ivuxolimab in advanced cancers. Concerning the study at large: Ivuxolimab was a fully human IgG2 agonistic monoclonal antibody targeting the costimulatory receptor OX40 (CD134). The paper reports the monotherapy dose-escalation portion (N of about 51 patients) of the phase I ivuxolimab trial. Partial responses were achieved by three dose-escalation patients, of whom one had hepatocellular carcinoma and two had cutaneous melanoma. Intravenous ivuxolimab was administered to patients every 2 weeks at six dose levels: 0.01, 0.1, 0.3, 1.5, 3 and 10 mg/kg. Peripheral TCRbeta sequencing aimed to test whether ivuxolimab altered TCR sequence diversity and caused clonal T-cell expansion. Patients were allowed to have had prior anti-PD-1, anti-PD-L1 or anti-CTLA-4 therapy, and more than 35% of the dose-escalation patients had been treated with checkpoint inhibitors. Among the approximately 50 dose-escalation patients, around 20 had hepatocellular carcinoma, some 15 melanoma, 9 renal cell carcinoma and 9 head and neck cancer. The dose-escalation cohort was roughly 87% male with a mean age of approximately 60 years, ranging from about 23 to 85.

Broader findings and caveats from the paper: On average, CD8+ T cells showed more expanded clones than CD4+ T cells after ivuxolimab. At doses of 0.1 to 3.0 mg/kg, clonal expansion of both CD4+ and CD8+ blood T cells was observed from baseline to week 6. In partial responders in the 0.1-3.0 mg/kg groups, normalized peripheral clonal expansion was found to be among the lowest, especially among CD8+ T cells. Low levels of normalized T-cell clonal expansion were also seen in some nonresponding patients. Antigen specificity was not determined for the clonally expanded peripheral T cells.

For sequencing of the TCRbeta CDR3 region, genomic DNA was extracted from the sorted cells. The immunoSEQ Assay was used to sequence the TCRbeta CDR3 regions. TCRdb stores this immuneACCESS table with in-frame sequences only. Part of the clones is absent; in the studies checked, under half of the shortfall reflects unresolved V genes, and no reason is known for the rest. This sample gives about 40,000 clones in total; approximately 81% of them show up just once. The ten largest make up about 16% of the sample. Comments on this clone: What antigen it recognizes has not been identified. The record has no base qualities; no much larger clone is one base away.

Patients with a history of autoimmune disease or receiving systemic immunosuppression were excluded from the trial. In every dose cohort, peripheral blood was drawn for TCR sequencing at baseline, cycle 4 day 1, and cycle 7 day 1. The samples were drawn from a first-in-human, open-label, multicenter phase I dose-escalation trial of ivuxolimab. The trial enrolled adults with locally advanced or metastatic head and neck squamous cell, hepatocellular, melanoma or renal cell carcinoma. CD4+ and CD8+ T cells were sorted separately from peripheral blood before TCR sequencing. The sequence came from an adult with an advanced solid tumor such as melanoma, head and neck, liver or kidney cancer. The sequences come from CD4+ or CD8+ T cells sorted from blood, collected in a trial of the OX40 agonist ivuxolimab.

The CDR3 in this case is CASSYSGDKLPPLHF. The DNA is TGTGCCAGCAGTTACTCGGGGGACAAGCTTCCACCCCTCCACTTT. The receptor chain draws on TRBV6-6 and TRBJ1-6; matching of 6 bases hints at TRBD1 as the D gene. Including cysteine and phenylalanine, the CDR3 has 15 amino acids. Only the CDR3 part of the read is kept: 45 bases, read in frame from the first base. V and J lose 0 bases and 11 bases, and a span of 14 bases separates them. CDR1 MNHNY and CDR2 SVGAGI are derived from the germline V gene (reference sequence).